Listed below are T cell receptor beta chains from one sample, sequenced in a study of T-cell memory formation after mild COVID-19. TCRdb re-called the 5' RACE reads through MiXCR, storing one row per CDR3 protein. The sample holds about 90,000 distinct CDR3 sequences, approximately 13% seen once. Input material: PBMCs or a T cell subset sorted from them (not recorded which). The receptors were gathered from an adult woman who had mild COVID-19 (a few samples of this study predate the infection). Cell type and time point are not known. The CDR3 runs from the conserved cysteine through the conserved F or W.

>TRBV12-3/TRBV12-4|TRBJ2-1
CASIPREGEGEQFF
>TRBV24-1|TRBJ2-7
CATSPSAGGTYEQYF
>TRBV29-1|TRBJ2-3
CSVSGMGTDTQYF
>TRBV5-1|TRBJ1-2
CASSEERRTDRNYGYTF
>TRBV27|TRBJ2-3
CASSFQGHSTDTQYF
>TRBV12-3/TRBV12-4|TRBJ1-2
CASSLWGHNYGYTF
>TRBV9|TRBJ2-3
CASSVDTDTQYF
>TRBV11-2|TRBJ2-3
CASSLTFGLAALGDTQYF
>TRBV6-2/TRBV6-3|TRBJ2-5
CASSSGGDQETQYF
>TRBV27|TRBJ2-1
CASSSPSGGHSNEQFF
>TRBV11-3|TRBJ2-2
CASSPERGAGELFF
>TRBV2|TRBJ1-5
CASSEFTGGRNQPQHF
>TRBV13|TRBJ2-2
CASRGVRAGTGELFF
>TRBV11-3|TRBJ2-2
CASSPFTSGRNTGELFF
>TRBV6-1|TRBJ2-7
CASSVYRGQSYEQYF
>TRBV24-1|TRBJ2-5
CATSDSSYEETQYF
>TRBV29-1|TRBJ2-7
CSVADSYEQYF
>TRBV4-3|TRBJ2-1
CASSPGLAGEQFF
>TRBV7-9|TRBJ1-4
CASSEDSAPNEKLFF
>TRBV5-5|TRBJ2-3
CASSLALIRTDQDTQYF
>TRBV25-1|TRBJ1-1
CASSEWRDLNTEAFF
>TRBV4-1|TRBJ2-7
CASSNPHEGIYEQYF
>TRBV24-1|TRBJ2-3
CATSDATSGRIDTQYF
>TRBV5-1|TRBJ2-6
CASSPGTGANVLTF
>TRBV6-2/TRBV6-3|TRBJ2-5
CASSVLAGGPETQYF
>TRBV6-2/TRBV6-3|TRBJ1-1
CASSYWDEAFF
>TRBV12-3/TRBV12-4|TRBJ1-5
CASSLSGYSNQPQHF
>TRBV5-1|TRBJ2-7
CASSYKGVSGEQYF
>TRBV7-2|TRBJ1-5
CASSLDSGGEAQHF
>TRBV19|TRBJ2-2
CASSISRNTGELFF
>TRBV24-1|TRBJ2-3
CATSGEAGSGSTDTQYF
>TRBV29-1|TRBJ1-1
CSVDYGGEVSEAFF
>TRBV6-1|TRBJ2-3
CASRDTSAFGDTQYF
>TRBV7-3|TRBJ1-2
CASSLTGAQDYGYTF
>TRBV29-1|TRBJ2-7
CSALDRGTYEQYF
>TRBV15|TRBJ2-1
CATSREDKGHEQFF
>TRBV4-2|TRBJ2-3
CASSHDGVRTGSFEDTQYF
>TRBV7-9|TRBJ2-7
CASSSPGQGPYEQYF
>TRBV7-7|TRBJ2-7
CASSLGGAGDEQYF
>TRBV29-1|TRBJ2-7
CSVVGTGITYEQYF
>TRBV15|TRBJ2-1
CATSRDGGDEQFF
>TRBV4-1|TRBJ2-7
CASSQAASGAYEQYF
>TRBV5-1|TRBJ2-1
CASSLGQGALDEQFF
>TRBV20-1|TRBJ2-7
CSARDTIYEQYF
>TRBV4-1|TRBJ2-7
CASSGGPSGSYEQYF
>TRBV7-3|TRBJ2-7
CASSHTGPSYEQYF
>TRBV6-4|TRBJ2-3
CASSDEAGGPSDTQYF
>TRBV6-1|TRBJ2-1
CASSELLDSVWNEQFF